Included here is one T cell receptor beta chain sequence, with context. Its target is not known. Sample time point: persistent/refractory GD, antithyroid drugs over 5 years with positive TRAb. PBMCs provided the RNA from which the TCR library was made. In this cohort, patients came from an endocrinology department located in Xi'an, China. V was clipped by 5 bases and J by 7 bases; unmatched bases: 7. The CDR3 has 15 amino acids. In germline, CDR1 is SGHAT, CDR2 FQNNGV. The data are from a study of regulatory T cells in long-lasting Graves disease. Study-level points and caveats: With persistent disease, TRBV28, TRBJ1-2 and TRBJ2-5 were the favored segments.

Sequencing libraries for TCR beta were prepared with iRepertoire HTBI primers and Arm-PCR of CDR3 regions. Using its own MiXCR run on the multiplex PCR reads, TCRdb lists one record per CDR3 protein. The sample comprises hundreds of thousands of distinct CDR3 sequences, around 30% of which are singletons, and about 42% rests with the top ten. Sequenced material: peripheral blood mononuclear cells (PBMCs), taken when the disease was refractory, from a patient treated with antithyroid drugs. The gene calls are TRBV11-2 and TRBJ1-6, with 8 bases fitting TRBD1. The receptor was isolated from a female donor with Graves disease. The CDR3 DNA sequence: TGTGCCAGCAGCCTATTAGGACAGGGCAATTCACCCCTCCACTTT. Protein: CASSLLGQGNSPLHF.